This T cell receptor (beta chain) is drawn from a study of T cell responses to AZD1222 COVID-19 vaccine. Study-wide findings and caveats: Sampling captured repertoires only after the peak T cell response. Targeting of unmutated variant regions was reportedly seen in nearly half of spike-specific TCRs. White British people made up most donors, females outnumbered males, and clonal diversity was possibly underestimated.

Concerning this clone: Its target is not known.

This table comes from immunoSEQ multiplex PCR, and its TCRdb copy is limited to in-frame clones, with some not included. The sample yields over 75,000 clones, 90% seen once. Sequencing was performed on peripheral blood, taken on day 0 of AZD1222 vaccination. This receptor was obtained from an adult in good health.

CDR3 nucleotides: TGTGCCAGCAGCCCAGAGAGGGGGGCCCTGAATGAAAAACTGTTTTTT. Its protein product is CASSPERGALNEKLFF. This chain uses TRBV3-1 (or the pseudogene TRBV3-2) with TRBJ1-4, with a weak D call TRBD1 (6 bases). V was pared by 4 bases and J by 5 bases, with 17 bases between. Germline V gene data show CDR1 as LGHDT and CDR2 as YNNKEL (reference sequence). The CDR3 runs 16 residues.